The 4 T cell receptor beta chains in this list originate from one sample, sequenced in a study of cytomegalovirus exposure and HLA in healthy donors. PCR involved 60 Vbeta and 13 Jbeta primers. Assay: immunoSEQ multiplex PCR; the TCRdb copy retains only in-frame clones and omits some. The table has more than 140,000 clones, 50% to 75% seen once; the top ten hold about 3%. What was sequenced was PBMCs. The receptors were gathered from a woman in her twenties or thirties in good health and CMV-seropositive.

The chain is built from TRBV6-1 and TRBJ2-7, with 8 bases lining up with TRBD1. J lost 4 bases, V lost 2 bases, and 7 bases had no gene match. Germline assignment: CDR1 MNHNS and CDR2 SASEGT. The CDR3 has 15 residues. Here the CDR3 DNA reads TGTGCCAGCAGTGAAAGAACAGGGGGTTGGTACGAGCAGTACTTC. Its protein is CASSERTGGWYEQYF.

This clone has only a few counts. The chain recombines TRBV28 with TRBJ1-5, with D uncertain. Germline V gene sequence: CDR1 MDHEN, CDR2 SYDVKM. The CDR3 has 15 residues. V was trimmed by 8 bases and J by 5 bases, leaving 19 bases between them. The CDR3 DNA follows: TGTGCCAGCGGTTCGACCGTGGGTCTAGATCAGCCCCAGCATTTT. Its protein product is CASGSTVGLDQPQHF.

The chain combines TRBV2 with TRBJ2-1; 12 bases agree with TRBD2. The germline CDR1 and CDR2 sequences are SNHLY and FYNNEI. J gave up 2 bases and V 6 bases, and 20 bases lay outside the gene matches. This CDR3 is built from 21 residues. The CDR3 here is CASSQPAGPWTSGNTYNEQFF. The DNA for the CDR3 is TGTGCCAGCAGCCAACCAGCTGGCCCGTGGACTAGCGGGAATACCTACAATGAGCAGTTCTTC.

This clone was detected only a few times. The chain couples TRBV4-2 to TRBJ2-2; D uncertain. CDR3 length: 13 residues. Germline values: CDR1 LGHNA, CDR2 YNFKEQ. V gave up 0 bases and J gave up 4 bases, with 3 bases separating them. The CDR3 region is CASSQEATGELFF. The CDR3 coding sequence is TGTGCCAGCAGCCAAGAGGCCACCGGGGAGCTGTTTTTT.